The 2 T cell receptor beta chains below were found in one sample sequenced in a study of cytomegalovirus exposure and HLA in healthy donors. Vbeta (60) and Jbeta (13) primers were used in the PCR. The data were produced by immunoSEQ multiplex PCR, yet TCRdb's version contains in-frame clones alone and is incomplete. This table has some 110,000 clones, 75% to 80% appearing once. The sequencing input was PBMCs. All receptors derive from a man in his sixties in good health and CMV-seropositive.

The chain has TRBV29-1 and TRBJ2-1; D unclear. The CDR3 runs 12 residues. Trimming took 4 bases from V and 3 from J, leaving 7 bases between them. Per the germline V gene, CDR1 is SQVTM and CDR2 is ANQGSEA. The CDR3 bases are TGCAGCGTTGGGCGGATCTACAATGAGCAGTTCTTC. Residues: CSVGRIYNEQFF.

The genes are TRBV7-3 and TRBJ2-3; 12 nucleotides line up with TRBD1. This CDR3 contains 16 residues. Trimming took 6 bases from V and 5 from J; bases not matched to a gene: 9. Germline CDR1 is SGHTA and CDR2 is FQGTGA. CDR3 DNA: TGTGCCAGCAGGAAACCGGGACAGGGGGCATTAGATACGCAGTATTTT. Residues: CASRKPGQGALDTQYF.